Sequencing of this TCR beta chain was carried out in a study of T cells in Graves' hyperthyroidism and ophthalmopathy. In the study overall: Before treatment of any kind, peripheral blood was taken at initial diagnosis.

Regions amplified from RNA transcripts were the TCR beta CDR3 regions. Using the HTBI primer set, a first-round RT-PCR was run on the TCR CDR3. TCRdb analysed the multiplex PCR reads with MiXCR anew, one entry per CDR3 protein. The data contain approximately 380,000 distinct CDR3 sequences, 18% of them seen just once; the ten biggest clones take up about 38%. This clonotype showed up many times. J was trimmed by 1 base and V by 10 bases; bases with no gene match: 9. CDR3 size: 14 residues. In germline, CDR1 is MNHNS, CDR2 SASEGT. The clonotype comes from a man younger than 35 with Graves' ophthalmopathy. This chain uses TRBV6-1 with TRBJ1-1; 7 positions match TRBD1. The sequencing sample was made of blood. In DNA, the CDR3 is TGTGCCACCGAGCTGGACAGGAGGAACACTGAAGCTTTCTTT. Protein sequence: CATELDRRNTEAFF.